Below, 20 T cell receptor beta chains from the same sample are listed, as sequenced in a study of CD8+ T cells in alopecia areata. Extracted RNA was reverse transcribed, and the resulting cDNA served as sequencing template. The assay was immunoSEQ multiplex PCR, and TCRdb's table has in-frame clones only and misses some. The sample shows about 180,000 clones, about 51% of them seen only once. Sample treatment: oral pan-JAK inhibitor, 5-10 mg twice daily. This specimen consisted of CD8+ T cells sorted from blood, obtained at approximately week 52, from a patient treated with tofacitinib. These receptors were obtained from a human donor with alopecia areata.

The chain uses TRBV5-1 and TRBJ2-3, with 7 bases aligning to TRBD2. The V gene end was trimmed by 0 bases and the J gene end by 0 bases; junction bases not matched to a gene: 1. The germline CDR1 and CDR2 sequences are SGHRS and YFSETQ. The CDR3 extends over 15 amino acids. The CDR3 bases are TGCGCCAGCAGCTTGGCACTAGCGAGCACAGATACGCAGTATTTT. Amino acid sequence: CASSLALASTDTQYF.

The chain employs TRBV5-6 and TRBJ2-7; weak D call: TRBD2 (5 bases). The germline V and J ends were trimmed by 4 bases and 0 bases, with 8 bases remaining between them. The CDR3 extends over 13 amino acids. Germline V gene data show CDR1 as SGHDT and CDR2 as YYEEEE. The DNA for the CDR3 is TGTGCCAGCAGCGGAGGCAACTCCTACGAGCAGTACTTC. Residues: CASSGGNSYEQYF.

The rearrangement links TRBV29-1 to TRBJ2-3; 7 bases align to TRBD1. From germline, CDR1 is SQVTM and CDR2 ANQGSEA. The CDR3 runs to 14 residues. Trimming took 6 bases from V and 2 from J; bases not matched to a gene: 8. CDR3 amino acids: CSVNIGTVTDTQYF. CDR3 nucleotide sequence: TGCAGCGTGAATATCGGGACAGTCACAGATACGCAGTATTTT.

This clone appeared a few times. This chain uses TRBV19 with TRBJ2-7; 9 nucleotides align to TRBD1. Germline-derived CDR1 and CDR2 are LNHDA and SQIVND (reference sequence). This CDR3 contains 15 residues. V dropped 4 bases and J dropped 0; count of bases not matched to a gene: 4. The CDR3 region is CASSRDREGSYEQYF. In DNA form, the CDR3 reads TGTGCCAGTAGTAGGGACAGGGAGGGCTCCTACGAGCAGTACTTC.

J is TRBJ2-1 and V is TRBV11-2; 7 bases agree with TRBD2. The trim removed 8 bases at V and 1 base at J, leaving 5 bases unmatched. This CDR3 has 14 residues. The germline gives CDR1 SGHAT, CDR2 FQNNGV. CDR3 sequence reads: CASEWGGSYNEQFF. In DNA, the CDR3 is TGTGCCAGCGAATGGGGGGGGTCCTACAATGAGCAGTTCTTC.

This clone was seen more than once but under ten times. The rearrangement uses TRBV29-1 and TRBJ1-1; no clear D gene. V lost 5 bases and J lost 0, with 7 bases in between. Germline CDR1 is SQVTM and CDR2 is ANQGSEA. CDR3 length: 12 residues. The CDR3 DNA is TGCAGCGTTAAGGGTCTGAACACTGAAGCTTTCTTT. Translation gives CSVKGLNTEAFF.

On this clone itself: An end of the junction differs from the germline gene, which may be a read error. This chain joins TRBV5-4 and TRBJ2-3, with 10 bases lining up with TRBD1. The CDR3 is made up of 11 amino acids. Germline CDR1 reads SGHNT; CDR2 reads YYREEE (reference sequence). The CDR3 protein is CGTGVTDTQYF. CDR3 bases: TGCGGGACAGGGGTGACAGATACGCAGTATTTT. Looking up the rest from reference TRBV5-4 and TRBJ2-3 gives the full variable domain: ETGVTQSPTHLIKTRGQQVTLRCSSQSGHNTVSWYQQALGQGPQFIFQYYREEENGRGNFPPRFSGLQFPNYSSELNVNALELDDSALYLCGTGVTDTQYFGPGTRLTVL.

V usage is TRBV2 and J usage is TRBJ2-1; D may match TRBD1 or TRBD2 (6 bases each). The CDR3 is made up of 13 amino acids. The V gene lost 7 bases and the J gene lost 8 bases, with 15 bases spanning the gap. Germline assignment: CDR1 SNHLY and CDR2 FYNNEI. CDR3 amino acids: CASKGGRRYEQFF. Written as DNA, the CDR3 is TGTGCCAGCAAGGGGGGCCGGAGGTATGAGCAGTTCTTC.

The chain joins TRBV30 to TRBJ1-2; D is possibly TRBD1 (6 bases). This CDR3 has 11 amino acids. The V end lost 5 bases, the J end lost 4 bases, and 8 bases lay between the germline ends. Germline values: CDR1 GTSNPN, CDR2 SVGIG (reference sequence). CDR3 residues: CAWGGGYGYTF. The DNA for the CDR3 is TGTGCCTGGGGAGGGGGCTATGGCTACACCTTC.

This clone was recorded a few times. This chain joins TRBV27 and TRBJ2-3; D might be TRBD1 (6 bases). V gave up 2 bases and J gave up 6 bases, with 12 bases separating them. The CDR3 spans 14 residues. Germline V CDR1 and CDR2: MNHEY, SMNVEV (reference sequence). The CDR3 region is CASSLAQGSDTQYF. CDR3 DNA: TGTGCCAGCAGTTTAGCACAGGGCTCTGATACGCAGTATTTT.

This clone was counted a few times. The V and J genes are TRBV5-4 and TRBJ2-7, with D tentatively TRBD1 (5 bases). V gave up 0 bases and J gave up 3 bases, with 7 bases separating them. The CDR3 is 13 residues long. The V gene's germline CDR1 is SGHNT and CDR2 YYREEE (reference sequence). CDR3 amino acids: CASSLGRVYEQYF. The CDR3 coding sequence is TGTGCCAGCAGCTTGGGCAGGGTCTACGAGCAGTACTTC.

This clone came up once. The rearrangement uses TRBV6-6 and TRBJ1-6; 10 bases fit TRBD1. Germline V lookup: CDR1 MNHNY, CDR2 SVGAGI (reference sequence). This CDR3 comprises 14 residues. The V and J ends lost 6 bases and 10 bases, in that order; junction bases with no gene match: 6. For the CDR3, the DNA is TGTGCCAGCAGAGACCCGGGACAGGGGTCACCCCTCCACTTT. Translation gives CASRDPGQGSPLHF.

This clone ranks as medium-sized. The rearrangement links TRBV6-5 to TRBJ1-2; TRBD1 agrees at 7 bases. V lost 4 bases, J lost 3 bases, and 8 bases stayed unmatched. Per the germline V gene, CDR1 is MNHEY and CDR2 is SVGAGI. The CDR3 is 15 amino acids. CDR3 loop: CASSSRGVRDYGYTF. CDR3 DNA: TGTGCCAGCAGTTCCAGGGGGGTACGTGACTATGGCTACACCTTC.

The genes are TRBV7-9 and TRBJ1-1, with 7 bases lining up with TRBD1. With 5 bases clipped from V and 3 bases from J, the junction kept 15 bases outside the gene matches. The germline V gene has CDR1 SEHNR and CDR2 FQNEAQ (reference sequence). This CDR3 spans 17 amino acids. In DNA form, the CDR3 reads TGTGCCAGCAGCGAATCCCGACAGGGAGAAATAGACACTGAAGCTTTCTTT. This translates into CASSESRQGEIDTEAFF.

This chain's CDR3 is CAWTNGGPLYF. The CDR3 nucleotides are TGTGCCTGGACAAACGGGGGGCCGTTGTACTTC. The chain uses TRBV30 and TRBJ2-7; a possible D gene is TRBD2 (7 bases). The germline gives CDR1 GTSNPN, CDR2 SVGIG (reference sequence). The CDR3 runs to 11 residues. V was trimmed by 4 bases and J by 12 bases, leaving 16 bases between them.

The chain has TRBV30 and TRBJ1-1; D remains ambiguous. Trimming took off 2 bases at V and 4 bases at J, with 14 bases between the two ends. This CDR3 has 14 residues. Germline V lookup: CDR1 GTSNPN, CDR2 SVGIG (reference sequence). The CDR3 DNA reads as TGTGCCTGGAGTCGCGCGAGCTTATCCACTGAAGCTTTCTTT. Protein product: CAWSRASLSTEAFF.

V is TRBV29-1 and J is TRBJ2-7; D is tentatively TRBD1 or TRBD2 (5 bases each). There are 14 residues in the CDR3. The germline V gene encodes CDR1 SQVTM and CDR2 ANQGSEA. The V end was cut by 6 bases, the J end by 3 bases, with 18 bases between. CDR3 sequence reads: CSVAGTTAHYEQYF. CDR3 sequence (DNA): TGCAGCGTAGCAGGGACCACCGCCCACTACGAGCAGTACTTC.

CDR3 nucleotides: TGTGCCAGTAGTGGGACTCTTCACTCGGAGCAGTTCTTC. Protein product: CASSGTLHSEQFF. The chain joins TRBV19 to TRBJ2-1; D is possibly TRBD2 (6 bases). The CDR3 runs to 13 residues. Germline V CDR1 and CDR2: LNHDA, SQIVND (reference sequence). V lost 5 bases and J lost 10, with 15 bases in between. Combining the CDR3 with reference TRBV19 and TRBJ2-1 gives the whole variable domain DGGITQSPKYLFRKEGQNVTLSCEQNLNHDAMYWYRQDPGQGLRLIYYSQIVNDFQKGDIAEGYSVSREKKESFPLTVTSAQKNPTAFYLCASSGTLHSEQFFGPGTRLTVL.

V is TRBV2 and J is TRBJ2-7; 7 nucleotides agree with TRBD2. The V gene's germline CDR1 is SNHLY and CDR2 FYNNEI. The V gene end was trimmed by 2 bases and the J gene end by 5 bases; junction bases not matched to a gene: 6. This CDR3 comprises 14 residues. This CDR3 reads CASSERVRGDEQYF. In DNA, the CDR3 is TGTGCCAGCAGTGAAAGGGTCCGGGGGGACGAGCAGTACTTC.

The chain is built from TRBV29-1 and TRBJ2-5; TRBD1 or TRBD2 may be the D gene (5 bases each). Trimming removed 6 bases at V and 4 bases at J, with 21 bases between. This CDR3 is built from 15 residues. Germline CDR1 is SQVTM and CDR2 is ANQGSEA. DNA for the CDR3: TGCAGCGTGTACGGGACCGGTGGCGGCGGAGAGACCCAGTACTTC. Amino acid sequence: CSVYGTGGGGETQYF.